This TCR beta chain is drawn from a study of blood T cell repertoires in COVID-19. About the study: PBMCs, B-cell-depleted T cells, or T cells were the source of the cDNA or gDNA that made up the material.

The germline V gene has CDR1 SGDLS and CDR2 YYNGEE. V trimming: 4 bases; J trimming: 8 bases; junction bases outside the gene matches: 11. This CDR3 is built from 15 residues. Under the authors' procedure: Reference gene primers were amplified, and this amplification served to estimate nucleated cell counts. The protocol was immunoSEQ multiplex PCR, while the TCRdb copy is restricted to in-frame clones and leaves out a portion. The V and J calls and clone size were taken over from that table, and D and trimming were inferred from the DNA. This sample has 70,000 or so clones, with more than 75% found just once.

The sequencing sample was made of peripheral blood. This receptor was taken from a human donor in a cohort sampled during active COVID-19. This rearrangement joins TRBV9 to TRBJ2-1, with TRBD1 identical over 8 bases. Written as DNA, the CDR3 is TGTGCCAGCAGCCGGACAGGGATGAGTAGTGATGAGCAGTTCTTC. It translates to CASSRTGMSSDEQFF.